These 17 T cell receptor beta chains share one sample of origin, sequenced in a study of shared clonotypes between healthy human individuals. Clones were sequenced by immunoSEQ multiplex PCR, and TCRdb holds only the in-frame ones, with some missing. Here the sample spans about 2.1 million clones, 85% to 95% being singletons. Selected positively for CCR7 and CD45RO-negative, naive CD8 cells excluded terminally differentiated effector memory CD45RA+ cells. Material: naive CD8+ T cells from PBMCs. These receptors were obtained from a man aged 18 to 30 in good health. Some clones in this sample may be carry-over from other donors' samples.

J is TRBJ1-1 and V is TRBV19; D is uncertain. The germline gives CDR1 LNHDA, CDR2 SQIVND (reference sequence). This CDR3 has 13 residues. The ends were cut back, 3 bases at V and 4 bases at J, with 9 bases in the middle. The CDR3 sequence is CASSMRSATEAFF. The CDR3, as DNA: TGTGCCAGTAGTATGCGGTCGGCCACTGAAGCTTTCTTT. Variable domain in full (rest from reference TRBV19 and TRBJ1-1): DGGITQSPKYLFRKEGQNVTLSCEQNLNHDAMYWYRQDPGQGLRLIYYSQIVNDFQKGDIAEGYSVSREKKESFPLTVTSAQKNPTAFYLCASSMRSATEAFFGQGTRLTVV.

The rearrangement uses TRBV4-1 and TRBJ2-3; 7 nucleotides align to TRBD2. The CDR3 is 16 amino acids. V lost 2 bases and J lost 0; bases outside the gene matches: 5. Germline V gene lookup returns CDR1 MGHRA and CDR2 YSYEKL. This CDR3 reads CASSQWGGSSTDTQYF. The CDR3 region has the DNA TGCGCCAGCAGCCAATGGGGCGGGAGTAGCACAGATACGCAGTATTTT.

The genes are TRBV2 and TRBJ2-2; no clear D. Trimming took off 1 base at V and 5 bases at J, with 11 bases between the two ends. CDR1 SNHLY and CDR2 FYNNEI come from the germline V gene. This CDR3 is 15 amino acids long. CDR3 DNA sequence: TGTGCCAGCAGTGAAGACCCCTTCAATACCGGGGAGCTGTTTTTT. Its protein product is CASSEDPFNTGELFF.

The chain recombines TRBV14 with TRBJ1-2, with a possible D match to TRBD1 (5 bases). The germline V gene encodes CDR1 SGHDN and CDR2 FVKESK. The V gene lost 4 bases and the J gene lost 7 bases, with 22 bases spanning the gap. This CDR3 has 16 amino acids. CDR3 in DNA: TGTGCCAGCAGCCCAGACCTTACCGGGACCGCGGGTGGCTACACCTTC. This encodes CASSPDLTGTAGGYTF.

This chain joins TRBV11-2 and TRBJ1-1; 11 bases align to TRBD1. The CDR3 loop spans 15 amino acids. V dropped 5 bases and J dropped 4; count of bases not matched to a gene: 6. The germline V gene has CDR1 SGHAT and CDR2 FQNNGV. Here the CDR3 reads CASSPGQGAITEAFF. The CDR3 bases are TGTGCCAGCAGCCCAGGACAGGGGGCGATCACTGAAGCTTTCTTT.

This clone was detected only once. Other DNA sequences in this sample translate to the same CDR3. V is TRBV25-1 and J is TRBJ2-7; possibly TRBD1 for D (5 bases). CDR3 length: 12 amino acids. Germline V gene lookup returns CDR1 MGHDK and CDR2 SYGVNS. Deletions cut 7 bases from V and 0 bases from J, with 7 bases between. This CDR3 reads CASTTGSYEQYF. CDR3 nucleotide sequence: TGTGCCAGCACTACAGGCTCCTACGAGCAGTACTTC.

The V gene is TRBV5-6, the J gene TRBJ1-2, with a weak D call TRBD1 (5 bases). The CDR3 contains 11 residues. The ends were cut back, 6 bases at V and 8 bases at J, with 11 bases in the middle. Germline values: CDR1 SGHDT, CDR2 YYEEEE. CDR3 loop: CASNNRQGYTF. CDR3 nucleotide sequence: TGTGCCAGCAACAATAGACAGGGCTACACCTTC.

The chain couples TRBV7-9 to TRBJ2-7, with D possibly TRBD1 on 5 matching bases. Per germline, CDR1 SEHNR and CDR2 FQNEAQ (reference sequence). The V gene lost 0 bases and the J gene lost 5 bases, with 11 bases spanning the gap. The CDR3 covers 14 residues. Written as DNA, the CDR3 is TGTGCCAGCAGCTTAGCTTTTGGACAAGACGAGCAGTACTTC. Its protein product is CASSLAFGQDEQYF.

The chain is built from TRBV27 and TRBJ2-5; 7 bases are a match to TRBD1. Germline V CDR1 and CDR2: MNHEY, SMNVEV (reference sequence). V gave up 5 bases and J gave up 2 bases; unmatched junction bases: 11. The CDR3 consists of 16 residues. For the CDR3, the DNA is TGTGCCAGCAGTACCCGGGACAGAAGACTACAAGAGACCCAGTACTTC. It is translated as CASSTRDRRLQETQYF.

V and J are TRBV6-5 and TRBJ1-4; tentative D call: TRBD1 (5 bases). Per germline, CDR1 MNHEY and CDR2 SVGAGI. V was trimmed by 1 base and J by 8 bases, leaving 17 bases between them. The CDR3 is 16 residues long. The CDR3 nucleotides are TGTGCCAGCAGTTACTTCGAGGACATAGCCGAAGAAAAACTGTTTTTT. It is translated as CASSYFEDIAEEKLFF.

DNA of the CDR3: TGTGCCAGTAGTACCCGCTTGGGACTAGCGGGAGCATCCCAGTACTTC. It codes for CASSTRLGLAGASQYF. V gene TRBV19 combines with J gene TRBJ2-4, with 14 bases that match TRBD2. Germline V CDR1 and CDR2: LNHDA, SQIVND (reference sequence). V was pared by 4 bases and J by 13 bases, with 12 bases of the junction left unmatched. The CDR3 has 16 amino acids.

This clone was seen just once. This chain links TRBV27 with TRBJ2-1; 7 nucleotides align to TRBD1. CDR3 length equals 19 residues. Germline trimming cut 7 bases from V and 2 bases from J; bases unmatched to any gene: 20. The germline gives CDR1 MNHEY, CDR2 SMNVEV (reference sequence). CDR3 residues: CASTRLRDSQPDPYNEQFF. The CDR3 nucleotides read TGTGCCAGCACTCGCCTCCGGGACAGCCAACCAGACCCCTACAATGAGCAGTTCTTC.

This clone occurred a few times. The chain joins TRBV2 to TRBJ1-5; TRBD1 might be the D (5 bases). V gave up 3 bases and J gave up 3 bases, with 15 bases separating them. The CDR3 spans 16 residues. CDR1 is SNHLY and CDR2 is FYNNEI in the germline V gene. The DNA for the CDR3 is TGTGCCAGCAGTGATTGGGGACCGACAATCAATCAGCCCCAGCATTTT. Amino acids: CASSDWGPTINQPQHF.

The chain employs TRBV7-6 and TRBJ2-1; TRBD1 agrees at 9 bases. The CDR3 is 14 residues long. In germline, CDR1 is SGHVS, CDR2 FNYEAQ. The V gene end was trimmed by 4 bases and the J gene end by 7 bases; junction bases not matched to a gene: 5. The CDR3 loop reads CASSWDRVRNEQFF. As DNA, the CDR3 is TGTGCCAGCAGCTGGGACAGGGTTAGGAATGAGCAGTTCTTC.

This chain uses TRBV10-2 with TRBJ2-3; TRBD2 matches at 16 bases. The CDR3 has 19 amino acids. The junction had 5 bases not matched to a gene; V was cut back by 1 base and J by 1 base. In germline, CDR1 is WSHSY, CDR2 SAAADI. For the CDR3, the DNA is TGCGCCAGCAGTGAGTTGGGACTAGCGGGAGGGCCCGGCACAGATACGCAGTATTTT. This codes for CASSELGLAGGPGTDTQYF.

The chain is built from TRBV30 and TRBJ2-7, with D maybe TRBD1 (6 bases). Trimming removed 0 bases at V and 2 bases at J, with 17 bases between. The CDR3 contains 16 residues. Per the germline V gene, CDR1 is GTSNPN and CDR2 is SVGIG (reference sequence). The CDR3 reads CAWSVPRTAWPYEQYF. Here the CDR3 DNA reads TGTGCCTGGAGTGTACCCCGGACAGCGTGGCCCTACGAGCAGTACTTC.

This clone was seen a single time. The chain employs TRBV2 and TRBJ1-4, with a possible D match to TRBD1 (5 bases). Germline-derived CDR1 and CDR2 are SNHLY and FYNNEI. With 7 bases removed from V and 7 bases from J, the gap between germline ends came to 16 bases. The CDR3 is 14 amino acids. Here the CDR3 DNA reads TGTGCCAGCACAATCGGGGGATTGTCTGAAAAACTGTTTTTT. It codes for CASTIGGLSEKLFF.